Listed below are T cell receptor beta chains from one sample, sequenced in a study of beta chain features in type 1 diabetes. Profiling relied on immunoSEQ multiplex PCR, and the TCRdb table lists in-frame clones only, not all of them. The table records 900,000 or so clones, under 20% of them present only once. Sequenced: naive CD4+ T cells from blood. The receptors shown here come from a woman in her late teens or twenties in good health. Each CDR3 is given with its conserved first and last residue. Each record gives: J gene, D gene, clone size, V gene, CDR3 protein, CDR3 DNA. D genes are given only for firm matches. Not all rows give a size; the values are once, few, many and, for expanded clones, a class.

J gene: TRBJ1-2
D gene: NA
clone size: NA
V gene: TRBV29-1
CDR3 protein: CSVVADFSNYGYTF
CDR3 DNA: TGCAGCGTTGTGGCGGATTTTTCTAACTATGGCTACACCTTC

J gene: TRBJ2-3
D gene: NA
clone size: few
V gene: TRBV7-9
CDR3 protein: CASSLSGSGDTQYF
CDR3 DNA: TGTGCCAGCAGCTTAAGTGGGAGCGGGGATACGCAGTATTTT

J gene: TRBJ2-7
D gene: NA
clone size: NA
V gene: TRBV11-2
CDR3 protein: CASSSSTGRFSREQYF
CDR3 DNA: TGTGCCAGCAGCTCATCGACAGGTCGTTTTAGTCGGGAGCAGTACTTC

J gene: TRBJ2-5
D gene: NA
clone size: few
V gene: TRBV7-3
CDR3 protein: CASSPRPAQETQYF
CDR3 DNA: TGTGCCAGCAGCCCCCGGCCGGCCCAAGAGACCCAGTACTTC

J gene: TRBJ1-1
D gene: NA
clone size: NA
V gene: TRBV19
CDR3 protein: CASRGASEAFF
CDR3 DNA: TGTGCCAGTAGGGGGGCCTCTGAAGCTTTCTTT

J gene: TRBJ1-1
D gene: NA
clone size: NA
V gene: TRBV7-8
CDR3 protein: CASSKRQGNTEAFF
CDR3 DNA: TGTGCCAGCAGCAAGAGGCAGGGAAACACTGAAGCTTTCTTT

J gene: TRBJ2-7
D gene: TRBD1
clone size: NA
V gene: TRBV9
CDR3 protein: CASSPRSDRDSYEQYF
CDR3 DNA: TGTGCCAGCAGCCCCCGCTCGGACAGGGACTCCTACGAGCAGTACTTC

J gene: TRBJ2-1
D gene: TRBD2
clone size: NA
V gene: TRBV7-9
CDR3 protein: CASSLRGSSYNEQFF
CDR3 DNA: TGTGCCAGCAGCCTACGCGGGAGCTCCTACAATGAGCAGTTCTTC

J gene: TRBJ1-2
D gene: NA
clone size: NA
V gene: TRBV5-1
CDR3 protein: CASSLGAPGYGYTF
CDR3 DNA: TGCGCCAGCAGCCTGGGGGCCCCGGGCTATGGCTACACCTTC

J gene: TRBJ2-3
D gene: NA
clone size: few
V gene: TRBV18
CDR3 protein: CASSPITTDTQYF
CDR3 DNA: TGTGCCAGCTCACCAATAACCACAGATACGCAGTATTTT

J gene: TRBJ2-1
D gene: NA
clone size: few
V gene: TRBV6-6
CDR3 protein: CASSYQEISYNEQFF
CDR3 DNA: TGTGCCAGCAGTTACCAGGAGATCTCCTACAATGAGCAGTTCTTC

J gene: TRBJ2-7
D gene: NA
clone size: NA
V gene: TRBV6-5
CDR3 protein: CASSYGDWGEQYF
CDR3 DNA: TGTGCCAGCAGTTACGGGGACTGGGGCGAGCAGTACTTC